This T cell receptor (beta chain) was retrieved from a study of sequential checkpoint blockade in melanoma. Some clones are missing from TCRdb's copy, which holds only in-frame ones; the method was immunoSEQ multiplex PCR. The data show about 8,400 clones, about nine tenths seen once. With 5 bases clipped from V and 7 bases from J, the junction kept 10 bases outside the gene matches. Germline-derived CDR1 and CDR2 are SGHVS and FNYEAQ. The CDR3 runs to 14 residues. Specified treatment: randomized to nivolumab then ipilimumab (arm A) or the reverse (arm B). None of the patients previously received DNA-damaging chemotherapy. From thawed PBMCs, live CD3+CD8+ cells negative for CD19 and CD56 were sorted.

This material consisted of CD8+ T cells sorted from blood (inferred from file names), taken from a patient given nivolumab and ipilimumab in sequence. The chain has TRBV7-6 and TRBJ2-7; 8 bases align to TRBD1. This sequence originates from a human donor with melanoma. This CDR3 reads CASSTGTGIYEQYF. As DNA, the CDR3 is TGTGCCAGCAGCACCGGGACAGGTATCTATGAGCAGTACTTC.